What follows are 2 T cell receptor beta chains derived from one specimen sequenced in a study of response to subunit inactivated influenza vaccine. TCRdb re-analysed the RT-PCR reads in MiXCR, keeping a single row per CDR3 protein. The sample lists 250,000 to 350,000 distinct CDR3 sequences, approximately 20% seen once, with 10% in the top ten. The sample here was PBMCs from blood, taken less than 22 months after vaccination. The origin of the receptors is a man between 50 and 75 years old who received an inactivated influenza vaccine.

The chain couples TRBV11-1 to TRBJ2-2; no reliable D call. The CDR3 is made up of 14 amino acids. Germline V gene sequence: CDR1 SGHAT, CDR2 FQDESV (reference sequence). Between the trimmed V and J ends, which lost 2 bases and 6 bases, there was a span of 10 bases. CDR3 sequence: CASSLLGSAGELFF. The CDR3 bases are TGTGCCAGCAGCTTACTGGGGTCGGCCGGGGAGCTGTTTTTT.

At least ten counts were recorded for this clonotype. The chain couples TRBV9 to TRBJ2-1, with D maybe TRBD2 (6 bases). Germline CDR1 reads SGDLS; CDR2 reads YYNGEE. This CDR3 is built from 15 residues. V was clipped by 3 bases and J by 3 bases, with 13 bases between them. CDR3 in amino acids: CASSGDLAFYNEQFF. DNA for the CDR3: TGTGCCAGCAGCGGAGATCTAGCGTTCTACAATGAGCAGTTCTTC.